This is a list of T cell receptor beta chains from one sample in a study of shared clonotypes between healthy human individuals. Only in-frame clones appear in the TCRdb table, and some are missing; sequencing was by immunoSEQ multiplex PCR. The sample includes some 2.1 million clones, 90% to 95% of them seen just once. The sequenced sample consisted of naive CD8+ T cells from PBMCs. The receptors originated from a man aged 18 to 29 in good health. Some clones in this sample may be carry-over from other donors' samples. CDR3s include the opening cysteine and the closing phenylalanine or tryptophan. The order of the fields is V gene, J gene, clone size, D gene, CDR3 DNA, CDR3 protein. A D gene is named only where the DNA matches it firmly. Where a row states a size, it is once, few, many or the class of an expanded clone; other rows omit it.

>TRBV7-9|TRBJ2-2|NA|TRBD1
TGTGCCAGCAGCTTCCCAGGACAGGGAACTACCGGGGAGCTGTTTTTT
CASSFPGQGTTGELFF
>TRBV5-4|TRBJ1-2|NA|NA
TGTGCCAGCAGCCCCCGGACAGACTACTATGGCTACACCTTC
CASSPRTDYYGYTF
>TRBV4-3|TRBJ2-3|once|NA
TGCGCCAGCAGCCCCCCCCCAGGTCGAGGGGCAGATACGCAGTATTTT
CASSPPPGRGADTQYF
>TRBV5-4|TRBJ2-3|once|TRBD2
TGTGCCAGCAGCTTGGACCGGGGACTAGCGGGAGTAGATACGCAGTATTTT
CASSLDRGLAGVDTQYF
>TRBV6-1|TRBJ2-7|NA|NA
TGTGCCAGCAGTGACACGGGCCTAGAGGGCTCCTACGAGCAGTACTTC
CASSDTGLEGSYEQYF
>TRBV4-2|TRBJ2-7|NA|NA
TGTGCCAGCAGCCAAGATTGGCACGGCTCCTCCGCCGAGCAGTACTTC
CASSQDWHGSSAEQYF
>TRBV29-1|TRBJ2-7|NA|TRBD1
TGCAGCGTTGTCTTCCGGGACAGATCCTACGAGCAGTACTTC
CSVVFRDRSYEQYF
>TRBV12-5|TRBJ2-3|NA|TRBD1
TGTGCTAGTGGTTTGCTCCCCCCGACAGGGGCCAGCACAGATACGCAGTATTTT
CASGLLPPTGASTDTQYF
>TRBV5-1|TRBJ2-5|NA|NA
TGCGCCAGCAGTGCCTTAGGGGGGATGATGAAGACCCAGTACTTC
CASSALGGMMKTQYF
>TRBV7-9|TRBJ2-7|once|NA
TGTGCCAGCAGCTCAGGACAGCAAATAGGGGAGCAGTACTTC
CASSSGQQIGEQYF
>TRBV10-2|TRBJ1-3|NA|NA
TGCGCCAGCAGTGATAATTGGGTCGGGCAGGGATCCTCTGGAAACACCATATATTTT
CASSDNWVGQGSSGNTIYF
>TRBV6-1|TRBJ1-2|once|NA
TGTGCCAGCAGTACTGAAGTTTTGCATGGCTACACCTTC
CASSTEVLHGYTF
>TRBV4-3|TRBJ1-4|NA|NA
TGCGCCAGCAGCCAAGATTCTAGGCAGGGGAGGGAAAAACTGTTTTTT
CASSQDSRQGREKLFF
>TRBV27|TRBJ1-2|NA|NA
TGTGCCAGCAGTTTTGGGGGGGGGTCATTCTATGGCTACACCTTC
CASSFGGGSFYGYTF
>TRBV25-1|TRBJ1-2|NA|NA
TGTGCCAGCAGTGAATCCCGTCGGGGGCCGGAGGGCTACACCTTC
CASSESRRGPEGYTF
>TRBV7-9|TRBJ2-3|NA|TRBD2
TGTGCCAGCAGCTTTACCGGGACTAGCAGCACAGATACGCAGTATTTT
CASSFTGTSSTDTQYF
>TRBV27|TRBJ2-5|NA|NA
TGTGCCAGCAGTTTAAGTAGCGAACAAGAGACCCAGTACTTC
CASSLSSEQETQYF